Reported below is one T cell receptor (beta chain). Its target is unknown. Transcripts of RNA were the source for amplifying TCR beta CDR3 regions. Second-round multiplex PCR came after a first-round RT-PCR that employed HTBI primers. TCRdb independently ran MiXCR on the multiplex PCR reads; one entry per CDR3 protein. The sample carries roughly 50,000 distinct CDR3 sequences, 50% recorded once. Trimming stripped 5 bases from V and 3 bases from J, with 8 bases between. CDR3 size: 14 residues. The germline gives CDR1 SEHNR, CDR2 FQNEAQ (reference sequence). The sample comes from a study of Graves' ophthalmopathy and Graves' hyperthyroidism. Whole-study context: At the time of initial diagnosis and before any treatment, peripheral blood was collected. Whole-study results and caveats: The model reached about 66% sensitivity and about 72% specificity for predicting ophthalmopathy progression. Most expanded clonotypes in thyroid above 0.001 frequency also showed up in blood. Separation of ophthalmopathy from stable hyperthyroidism was achieved by a 13-signature model, at around 88% sensitivity and roughly 81% specificity.

The genes are TRBV7-9 and TRBJ2-6; a weak D match, TRBD1 (5 bases). The sequence derives from an adult man with Graves' ophthalmopathy. The sample was peripheral blood. Here the CDR3 reads CASSAGYGANVLTF. The CDR3 DNA sequence: TGTGCCAGCAGCGCAGGGTATGGGGCCAACGTCCTGACTTTC.